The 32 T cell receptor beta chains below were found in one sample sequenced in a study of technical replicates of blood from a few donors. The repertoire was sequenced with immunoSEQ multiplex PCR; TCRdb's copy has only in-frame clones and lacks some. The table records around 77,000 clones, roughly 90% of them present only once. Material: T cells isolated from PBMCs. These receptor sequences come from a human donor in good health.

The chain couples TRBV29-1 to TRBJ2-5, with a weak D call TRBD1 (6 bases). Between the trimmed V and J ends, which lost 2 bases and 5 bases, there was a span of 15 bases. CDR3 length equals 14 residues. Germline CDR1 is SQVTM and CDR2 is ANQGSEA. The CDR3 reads CSVETTGWRETQYF. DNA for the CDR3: TGCAGCGTTGAAACCACAGGGTGGAGGGAGACCCAGTACTTC.

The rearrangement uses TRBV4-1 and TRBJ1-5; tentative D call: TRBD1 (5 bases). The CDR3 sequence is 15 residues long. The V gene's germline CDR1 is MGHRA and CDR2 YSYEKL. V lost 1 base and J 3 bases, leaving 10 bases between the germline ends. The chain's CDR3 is CASSQGYRLNQPQHF. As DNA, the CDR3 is TGCGCCAGCAGCCAAGGGTACAGGCTCAATCAGCCCCAGCATTTT.

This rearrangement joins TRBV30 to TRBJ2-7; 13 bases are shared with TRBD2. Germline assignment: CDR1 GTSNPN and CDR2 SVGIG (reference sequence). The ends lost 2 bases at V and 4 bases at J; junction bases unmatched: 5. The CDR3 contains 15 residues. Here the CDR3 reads CAWSPGLAGRYEQYF. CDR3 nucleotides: TGTGCCTGGAGTCCGGGACTAGCGGGACGATACGAGCAGTACTTC.

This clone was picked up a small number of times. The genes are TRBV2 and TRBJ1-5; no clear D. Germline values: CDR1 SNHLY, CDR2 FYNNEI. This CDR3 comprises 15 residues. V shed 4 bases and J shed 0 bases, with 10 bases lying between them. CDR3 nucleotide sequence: TGTGCCAGCAGTGCACAGCCCTATAGCAATCAGCCCCAGCATTTT. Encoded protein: CASSAQPYSNQPQHF.

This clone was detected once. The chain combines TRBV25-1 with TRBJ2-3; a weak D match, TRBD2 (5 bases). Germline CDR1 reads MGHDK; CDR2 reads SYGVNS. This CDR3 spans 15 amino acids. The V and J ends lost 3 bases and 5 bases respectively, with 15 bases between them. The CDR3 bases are TGTGCCAGCAGTGATCGAGGGCTAGCCGGAGATACGCAGTATTTT. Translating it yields CASSDRGLAGDTQYF.

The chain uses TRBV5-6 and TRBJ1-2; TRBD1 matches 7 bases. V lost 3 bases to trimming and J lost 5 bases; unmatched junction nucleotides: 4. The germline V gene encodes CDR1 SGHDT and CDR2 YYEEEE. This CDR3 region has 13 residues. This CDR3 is CASSSGTAYGYTF. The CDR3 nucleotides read TGTGCCAGCAGCTCCGGGACAGCTTATGGCTACACCTTC.

CDR3 amino acids: CASSDSAGGYNEQFF. CDR3 in DNA: TGTGCCAGCAGTGACTCAGCGGGAGGGTACAATGAGCAGTTCTTC. This chain connects TRBV6-4 to TRBJ2-1; TRBD2 aligns across 10 bases. The V and J ends lost 0 bases and 4 bases, in that order; junction bases with no gene match: 0. The CDR3 spans 15 residues. CDR1 is MRHNA and CDR2 is SNTAGT in the germline V gene.

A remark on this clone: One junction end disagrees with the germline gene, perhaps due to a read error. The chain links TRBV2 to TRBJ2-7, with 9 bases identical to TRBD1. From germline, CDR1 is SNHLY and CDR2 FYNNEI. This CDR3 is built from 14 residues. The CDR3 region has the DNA TGTGCCAGCAGCACCGGGACAGGGTCCTTCGAGCAGTACTTC. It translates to CASSTGTGSFEQYF.

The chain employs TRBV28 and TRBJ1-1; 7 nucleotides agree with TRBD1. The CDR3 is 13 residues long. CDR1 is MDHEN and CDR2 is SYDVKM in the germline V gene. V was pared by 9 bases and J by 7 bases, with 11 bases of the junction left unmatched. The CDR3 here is CASTDRAVLEAFF. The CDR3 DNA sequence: TGTGCCAGTACAGACAGGGCCGTTCTTGAAGCTTTCTTT. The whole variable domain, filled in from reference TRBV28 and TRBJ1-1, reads DVKVTQSSRYLVKRTGEKVFLECVQDMDHENMFWYRQDPGLGLRLIYFSYDVKMKEKGDIPEGYSVSREKKERFSLILESASTNQTSMYLCASTDRAVLEAFFGQGTRLTVV.

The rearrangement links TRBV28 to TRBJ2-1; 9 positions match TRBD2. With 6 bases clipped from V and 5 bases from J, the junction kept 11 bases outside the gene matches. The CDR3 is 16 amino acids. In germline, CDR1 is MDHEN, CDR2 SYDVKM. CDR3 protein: CASSPVAGALDNEQFF. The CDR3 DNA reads TGTGCCAGCAGCCCAGTAGCGGGGGCTCTGGACAATGAGCAGTTCTTC.

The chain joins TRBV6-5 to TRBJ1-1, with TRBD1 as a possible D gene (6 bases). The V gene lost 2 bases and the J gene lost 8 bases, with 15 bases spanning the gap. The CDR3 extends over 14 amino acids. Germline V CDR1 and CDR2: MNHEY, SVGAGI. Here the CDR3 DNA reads TGTGCCAGCAGTTACCGATCGACAGGTTCCGAAGCTTTCTTT. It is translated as CASSYRSTGSEAFF.

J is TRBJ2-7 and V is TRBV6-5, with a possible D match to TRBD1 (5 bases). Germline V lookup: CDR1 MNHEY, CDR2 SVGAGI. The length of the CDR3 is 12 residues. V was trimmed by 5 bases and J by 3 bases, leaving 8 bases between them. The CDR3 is CASSKDNYEQYF. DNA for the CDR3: TGTGCCAGCAGTAAGGACAACTACGAGCAGTACTTC.

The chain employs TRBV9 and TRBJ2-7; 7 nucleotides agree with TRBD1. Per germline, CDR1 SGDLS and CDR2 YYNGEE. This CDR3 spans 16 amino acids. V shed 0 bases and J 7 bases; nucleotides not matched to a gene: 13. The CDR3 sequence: CASSVEGTGASEEQYF. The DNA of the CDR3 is TGTGCCAGCAGCGTAGAGGGAACAGGGGCATCTGAGGAGCAGTACTTC.

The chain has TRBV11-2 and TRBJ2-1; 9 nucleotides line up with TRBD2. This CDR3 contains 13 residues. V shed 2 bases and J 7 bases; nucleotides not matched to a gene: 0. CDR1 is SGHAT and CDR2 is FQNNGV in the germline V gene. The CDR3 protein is CASSLLAGNEQFF. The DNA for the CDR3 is TGTGCCAGCAGCTTACTAGCGGGAAATGAGCAGTTCTTC.

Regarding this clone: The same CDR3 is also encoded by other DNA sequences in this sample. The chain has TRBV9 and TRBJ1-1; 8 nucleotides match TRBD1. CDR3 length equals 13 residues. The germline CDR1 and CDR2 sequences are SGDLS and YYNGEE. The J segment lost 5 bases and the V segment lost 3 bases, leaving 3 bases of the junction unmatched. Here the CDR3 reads CASSAGGGTEAFF. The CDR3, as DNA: TGTGCCAGCAGCGCAGGGGGCGGGACTGAAGCTTTCTTT.

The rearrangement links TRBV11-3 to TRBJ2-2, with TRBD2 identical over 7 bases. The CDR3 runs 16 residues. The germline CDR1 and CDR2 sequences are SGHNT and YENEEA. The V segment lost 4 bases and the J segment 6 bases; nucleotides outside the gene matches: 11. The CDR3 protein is CASSSRLAPEAGELFF. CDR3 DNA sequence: TGTGCCAGCAGCTCCCGACTAGCCCCTGAGGCCGGGGAGCTGTTTTTT.

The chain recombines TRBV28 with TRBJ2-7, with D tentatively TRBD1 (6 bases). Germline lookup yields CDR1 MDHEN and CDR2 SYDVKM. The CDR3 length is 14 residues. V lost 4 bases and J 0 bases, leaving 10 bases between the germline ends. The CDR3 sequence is CASSSRTVSYEQYF. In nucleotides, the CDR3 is TGTGCCAGCAGTTCCCGGACAGTCTCCTACGAGCAGTACTTC. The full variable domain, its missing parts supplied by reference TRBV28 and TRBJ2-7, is DVKVTQSSRYLVKRTGEKVFLECVQDMDHENMFWYRQDPGLGLRLIYFSYDVKMKEKGDIPEGYSVSREKKERFSLILESASTNQTSMYLCASSSRTVSYEQYFGPGTRLTVT.

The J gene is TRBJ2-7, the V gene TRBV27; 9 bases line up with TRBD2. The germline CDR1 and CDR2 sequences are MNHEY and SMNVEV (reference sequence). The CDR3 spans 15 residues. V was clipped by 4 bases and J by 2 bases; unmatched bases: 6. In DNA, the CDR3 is TGTGCCAGCAGTTCGAGACTAGCGGATCCCTACGAGCAGTACTTC. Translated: CASSSRLADPYEQYF.

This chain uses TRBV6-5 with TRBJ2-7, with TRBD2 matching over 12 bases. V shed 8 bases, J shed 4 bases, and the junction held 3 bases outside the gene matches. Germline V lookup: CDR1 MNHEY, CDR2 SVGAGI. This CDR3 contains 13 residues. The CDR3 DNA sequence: TGTGCCAGCGGGACTAGCGGGTGGTACGAGCAGTACTTC. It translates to CASGTSGWYEQYF.

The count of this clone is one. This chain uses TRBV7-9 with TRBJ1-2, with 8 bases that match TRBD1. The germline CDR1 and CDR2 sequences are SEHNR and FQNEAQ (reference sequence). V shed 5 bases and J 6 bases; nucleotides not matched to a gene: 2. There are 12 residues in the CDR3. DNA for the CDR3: TGTGCCAGCAGCGACAGGGGAGATGGCTACACCTTC. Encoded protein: CASSDRGDGYTF.

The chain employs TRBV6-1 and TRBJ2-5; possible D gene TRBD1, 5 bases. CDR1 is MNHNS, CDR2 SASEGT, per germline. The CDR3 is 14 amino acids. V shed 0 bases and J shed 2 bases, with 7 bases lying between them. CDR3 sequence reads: CASSEAGLQETQYF. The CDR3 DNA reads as TGTGCCAGCAGTGAAGCGGGGCTTCAAGAGACCCAGTACTTC.

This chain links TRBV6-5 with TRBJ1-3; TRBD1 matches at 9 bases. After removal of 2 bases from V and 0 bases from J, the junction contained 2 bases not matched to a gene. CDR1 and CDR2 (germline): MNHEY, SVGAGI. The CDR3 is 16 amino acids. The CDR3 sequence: CASSYVTGGSGNTIYF. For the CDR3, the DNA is TGTGCCAGCAGTTACGTGACAGGGGGCTCTGGAAACACCATATATTTT.

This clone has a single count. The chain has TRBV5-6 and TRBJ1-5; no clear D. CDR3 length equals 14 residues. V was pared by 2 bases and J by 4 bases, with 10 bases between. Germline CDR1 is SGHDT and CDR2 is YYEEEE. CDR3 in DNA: TGTGCCAGCAGCTTTTCCGCCGGGAATCAGCCCCAGCATTTT. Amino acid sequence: CASSFSAGNQPQHF.

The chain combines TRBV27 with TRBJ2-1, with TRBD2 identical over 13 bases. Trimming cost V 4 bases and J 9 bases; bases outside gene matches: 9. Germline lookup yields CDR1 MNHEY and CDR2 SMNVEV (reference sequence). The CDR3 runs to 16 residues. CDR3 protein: CASSSTTSGRSSEQFF. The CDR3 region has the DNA TGTGCCAGCAGTTCTACGACTAGCGGGAGGAGTAGTGAGCAGTTCTTC.

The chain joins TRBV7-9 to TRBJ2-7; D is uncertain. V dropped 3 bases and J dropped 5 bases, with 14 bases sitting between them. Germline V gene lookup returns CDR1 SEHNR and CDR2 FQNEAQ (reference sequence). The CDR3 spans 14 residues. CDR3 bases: TGTGCCAGCAGCTTCAAACCCTCTCGAGACGAGCAGTACTTC. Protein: CASSFKPSRDEQYF.

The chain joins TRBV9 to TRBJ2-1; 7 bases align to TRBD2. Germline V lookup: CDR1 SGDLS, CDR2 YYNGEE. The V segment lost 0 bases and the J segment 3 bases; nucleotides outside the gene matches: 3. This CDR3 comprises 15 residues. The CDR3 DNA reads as TGTGCCAGCAGCGTAGGGGGAGGGCACTACAATGAGCAGTTCTTC. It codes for CASSVGGGHYNEQFF.

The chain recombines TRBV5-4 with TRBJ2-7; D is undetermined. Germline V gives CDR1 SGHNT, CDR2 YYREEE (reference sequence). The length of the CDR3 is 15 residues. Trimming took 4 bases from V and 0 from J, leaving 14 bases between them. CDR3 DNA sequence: TGTGCCAGCAGCAGACTTTCCCAAGGCTCCTACGAGCAGTACTTC. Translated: CASSRLSQGSYEQYF.

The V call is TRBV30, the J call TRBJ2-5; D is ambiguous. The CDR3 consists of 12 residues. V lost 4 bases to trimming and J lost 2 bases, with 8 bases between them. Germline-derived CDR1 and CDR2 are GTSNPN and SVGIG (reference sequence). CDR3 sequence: CAWNSVQETQYF. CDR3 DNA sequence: TGTGCCTGGAACAGTGTACAAGAGACCCAGTACTTC.

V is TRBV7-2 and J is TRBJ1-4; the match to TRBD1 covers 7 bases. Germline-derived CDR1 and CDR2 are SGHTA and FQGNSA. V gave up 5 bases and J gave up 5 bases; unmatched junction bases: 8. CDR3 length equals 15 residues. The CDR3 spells CASSPWTGGNEKLFF. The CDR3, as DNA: TGTGCCAGCAGCCCTTGGACAGGAGGCAATGAAAAACTGTTTTTT. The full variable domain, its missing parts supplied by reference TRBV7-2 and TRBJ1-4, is GAGVSQSPSNKVTEKGKDVELRCDPISGHTALYWYRQSLGQGLEFLIYFQGNSAPDKSGLPSDRFSAERTGGSVSTLTIQRTQQEDSAVYLCASSPWTGGNEKLFFGSGTQLSVL.

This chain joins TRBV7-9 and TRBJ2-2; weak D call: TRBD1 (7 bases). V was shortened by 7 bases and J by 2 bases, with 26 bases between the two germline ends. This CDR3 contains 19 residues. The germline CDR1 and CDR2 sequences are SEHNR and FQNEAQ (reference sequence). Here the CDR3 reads CASTLIPFSGQVNTGELFF. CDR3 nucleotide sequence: TGTGCCAGCACCCTCATCCCCTTTAGCGGACAGGTCAACACCGGGGAGCTGTTTTTT.

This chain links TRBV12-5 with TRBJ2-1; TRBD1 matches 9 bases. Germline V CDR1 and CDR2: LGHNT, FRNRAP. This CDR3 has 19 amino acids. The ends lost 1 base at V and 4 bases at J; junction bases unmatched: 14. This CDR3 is CASGLDPGQGGRFYNEQFF. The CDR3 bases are TGTGCTAGTGGTTTGGACCCGGGACAGGGAGGTCGATTTTACAATGAGCAGTTCTTC. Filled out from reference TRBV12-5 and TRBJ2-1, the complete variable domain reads DARVTQTPRHKVTEMGQEVTMRCQPILGHNTVFWYRQTMMQGLELLAYFRNRAPLDDSGMPKDRFSAEMPDATLATLKIQPSEPRDSAVYFCASGLDPGQGGRFYNEQFFGPGTRLTVL.

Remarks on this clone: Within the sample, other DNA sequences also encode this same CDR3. The CDR3: CASSPTGNTEAFF. CDR3 coding DNA: TGTGCCAGCAGCCCAACAGGGAACACTGAAGCTTTCTTT. This chain connects TRBV7-3 to TRBJ1-1, with a possible D match to TRBD1 (5 bases). Trimming removed 5 bases at V and 1 base at J, with 8 bases between. Per germline, CDR1 SGHTA and CDR2 FQGTGA. The CDR3 has 13 amino acids.